The TCR beta chain described here comes from a study of T cell repertoires in cytomegalovirus infection. TCRdb itself ran the reads through MiXCR, one entry per CDR3 protein. Altogether roughly 990,000 distinct CDR3 sequences are present, under 40% being singletons, with the ten largest covering around 15%. This CDR3 has 11 residues. The ends were cut back, 3 bases at V and 6 bases at J, with 4 bases in the middle. From germline, CDR1 is KGHDR and CDR2 SFDVKD. This clonotype is a singleton in its sample. The antigen is not known. Study-wide results and caveats: Of the TCR beta families, the public ones yielded a cumulative frequency that identified carriers of CMV plus the relevant HLA.

The V gene is TRBV24-1, the J gene TRBJ2-5; no clear D gene. The specimen comprised cultured CD8+ T cells from PBMCs, sampled from culture after CMV antigen stimulation. The sequence derives from a human donor in good health (CMV status not recorded). Some clones in this sample may be carry-over from other donors' samples. The CDR3 bases are TGTGCCACCAGTGATCGACAGACCCAGTACTTC. This sequence encodes CATSDRQTQYF.